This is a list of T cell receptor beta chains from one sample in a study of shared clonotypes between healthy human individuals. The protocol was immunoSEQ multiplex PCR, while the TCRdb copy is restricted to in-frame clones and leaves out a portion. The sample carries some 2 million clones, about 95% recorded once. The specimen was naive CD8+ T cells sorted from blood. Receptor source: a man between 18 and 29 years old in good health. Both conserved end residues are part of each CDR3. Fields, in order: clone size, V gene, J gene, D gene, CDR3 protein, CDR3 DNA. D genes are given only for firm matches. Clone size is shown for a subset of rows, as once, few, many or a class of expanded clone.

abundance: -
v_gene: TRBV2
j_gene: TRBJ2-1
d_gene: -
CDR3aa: CASRGENSGTPYNEQFF
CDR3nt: TGTGCCAGCAGGGGGGAGAACAGCGGAACTCCCTACAATGAGCAGTTCTTC

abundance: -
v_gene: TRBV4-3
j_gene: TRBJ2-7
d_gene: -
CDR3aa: CASSPGTAAYEQYF
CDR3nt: TGCGCCAGCAGCCCCGGGACGGCGGCCTACGAGCAGTACTTC

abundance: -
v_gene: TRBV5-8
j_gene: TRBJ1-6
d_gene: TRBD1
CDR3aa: CASSSTGSSSYNSPLHF
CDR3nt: TGTGCCAGCAGCTCGACAGGGTCCAGCTCCTATAATTCACCCCTCCACTTT

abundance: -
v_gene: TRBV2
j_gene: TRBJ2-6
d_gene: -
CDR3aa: CASSVDTNSGANVLTF
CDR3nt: TGTGCCAGCAGTGTGGACACGAACTCTGGGGCCAACGTCCTGACTTTC

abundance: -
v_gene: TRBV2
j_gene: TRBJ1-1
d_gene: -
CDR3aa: CASIFPGMDTEAFF
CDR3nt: TGTGCCAGCATTTTTCCGGGGATGGACACTGAAGCTTTCTTT

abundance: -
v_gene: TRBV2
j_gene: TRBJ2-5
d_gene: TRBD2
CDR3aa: CASSGTSGGARSQETQYF
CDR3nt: TGTGCCAGCAGCGGGACTAGCGGGGGGGCCCGGTCCCAAGAGACCCAGTACTTC

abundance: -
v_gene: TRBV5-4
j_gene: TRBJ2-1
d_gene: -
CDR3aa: CASSLAPGQQFF
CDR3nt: TGTGCCAGCAGCTTGGCTCCGGGACAGCAGTTCTTC

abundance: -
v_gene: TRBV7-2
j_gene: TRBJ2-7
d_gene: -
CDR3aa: CASSLVDIYEQYF
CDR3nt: TGTGCCAGCAGCTTAGTGGACATCTACGAGCAGTACTTC

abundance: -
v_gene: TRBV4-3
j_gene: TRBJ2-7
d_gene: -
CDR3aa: CASSQGYSYEQYF
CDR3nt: TGCGCCAGCAGCCAAGGCTACTCCTACGAGCAGTACTTC

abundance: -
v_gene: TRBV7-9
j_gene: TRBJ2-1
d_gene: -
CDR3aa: CASSLLPLAWDNEQFF
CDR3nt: TGTGCCAGCAGCTTACTACCCCTGGCGTGGGACAATGAGCAGTTCTTC

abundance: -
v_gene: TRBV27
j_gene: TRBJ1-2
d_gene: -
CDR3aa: CASSFWAAFYGYTF
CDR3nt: TGTGCCAGCAGTTTTTGGGCGGCCTTCTATGGCTACACCTTC

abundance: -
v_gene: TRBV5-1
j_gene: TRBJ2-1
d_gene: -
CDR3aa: CASSLAGDPSSYNEQFF
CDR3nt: TGCGCCAGCAGCTTGGCGGGAGACCCGAGCTCCTACAATGAGCAGTTCTTC

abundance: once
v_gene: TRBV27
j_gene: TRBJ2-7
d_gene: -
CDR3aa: CASSPEGGGEYEQYF
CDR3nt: TGTGCCAGCAGTCCCGAGGGGGGCGGGGAGTACGAGCAGTACTTC

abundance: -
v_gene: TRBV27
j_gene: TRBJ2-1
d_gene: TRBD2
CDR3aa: CASSLPGRFVNEQFF
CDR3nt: TGTGCCAGCAGTTTACCCGGGAGGTTCGTCAATGAGCAGTTCTTC

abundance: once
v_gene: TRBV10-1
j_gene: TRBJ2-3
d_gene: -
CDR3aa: CASSESIGQSNTQYF
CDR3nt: TGCGCCAGCAGTGAGTCGATTGGGCAATCTAATACGCAGTATTTT

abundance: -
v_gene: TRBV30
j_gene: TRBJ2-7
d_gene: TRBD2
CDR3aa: CAWDYSGGYEQYF
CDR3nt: TGTGCCTGGGACTATAGCGGGGGCTACGAGCAGTACTTC

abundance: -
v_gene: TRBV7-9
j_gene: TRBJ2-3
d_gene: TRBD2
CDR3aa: CASSLAEGGGSTDTQYF
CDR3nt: TGTGCCAGCAGCTTAGCCGAAGGCGGGGGTAGCACAGATACGCAGTATTTT

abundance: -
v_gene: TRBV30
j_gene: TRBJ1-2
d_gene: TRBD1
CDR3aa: CAWSPTGGPYGYTF
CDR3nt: TGTGCCTGGAGTCCGACAGGGGGACCCTATGGCTACACCTTC

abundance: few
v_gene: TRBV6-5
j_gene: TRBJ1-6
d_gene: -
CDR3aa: CASSSNRRSPLHF
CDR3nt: TGTGCCAGCAGTTCTAATCGACGTTCACCCCTCCACTTT

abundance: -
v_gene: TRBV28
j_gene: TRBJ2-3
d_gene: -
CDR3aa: CASSLGTGNTDTQYF
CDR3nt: TGTGCCAGCAGTCTGGGTACAGGGAACACAGATACGCAGTATTTT

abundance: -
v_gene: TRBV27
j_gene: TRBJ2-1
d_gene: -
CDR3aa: CASAGAYNEQFF
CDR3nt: TGTGCCAGCGCGGGGGCTTACAATGAGCAGTTCTTC

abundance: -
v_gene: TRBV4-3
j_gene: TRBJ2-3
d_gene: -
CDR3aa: CASSQVGGITTDTQYF
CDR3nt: TGCGCCAGCAGCCAAGTAGGGGGGATCACCACAGATACGCAGTATTTT

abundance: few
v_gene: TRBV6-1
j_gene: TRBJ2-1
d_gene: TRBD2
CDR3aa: CASSDLAGLAYNEQFF
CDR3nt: TGTGCCAGCAGTGATTTAGCGGGATTGGCCTACAATGAGCAGTTCTTC

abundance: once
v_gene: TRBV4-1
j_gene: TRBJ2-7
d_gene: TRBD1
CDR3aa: CASSQDYWGQGAYEQYF
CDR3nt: TGCGCCAGCAGCCAAGATTATTGGGGACAGGGGGCCTACGAGCAGTACTTC

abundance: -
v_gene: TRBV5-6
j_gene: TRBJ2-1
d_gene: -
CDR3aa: CASSLGPGLNSYNEQFF
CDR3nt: TGTGCCAGCAGCTTGGGGCCCGGGCTGAACTCCTACAATGAGCAGTTCTTC

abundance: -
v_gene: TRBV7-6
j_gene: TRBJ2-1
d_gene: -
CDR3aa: CASSLWGSGNEQFF
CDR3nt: TGTGCCAGCAGCTTATGGGGGAGTGGTAATGAGCAGTTCTTC

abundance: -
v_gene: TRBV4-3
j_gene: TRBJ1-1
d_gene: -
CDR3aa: CASSQARGSPTEAFF
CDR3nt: TGCGCCAGCAGCCAAGCGAGGGGCAGCCCAACTGAAGCTTTCTTT

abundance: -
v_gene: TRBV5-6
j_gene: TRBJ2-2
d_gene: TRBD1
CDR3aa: CASSFSLQGATGELFF
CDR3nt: TGTGCCAGCAGCTTCTCTCTACAGGGGGCAACCGGGGAGCTGTTTTTT

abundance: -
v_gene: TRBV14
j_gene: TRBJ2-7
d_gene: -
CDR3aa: CASSGAYEQYF
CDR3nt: TGTGCCAGCAGCGGAGCCTACGAGCAGTACTTC

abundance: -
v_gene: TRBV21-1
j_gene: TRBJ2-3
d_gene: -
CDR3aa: CASSKGNGGRGTGTPSTDTQYF
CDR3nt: TGTGCCAGCAGCAAAGGGAATGGCGGGAGGGGGACCGGAACACCAAGCACAGATACGCAGTATTTT

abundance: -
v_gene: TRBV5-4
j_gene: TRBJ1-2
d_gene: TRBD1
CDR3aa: CASSQTGDYYGYTF
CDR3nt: TGTGCCAGCAGCCAGACAGGGGACTACTATGGCTACACCTTC

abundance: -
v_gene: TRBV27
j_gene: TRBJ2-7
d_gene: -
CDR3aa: CASSSRGGAEQYF
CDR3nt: TGTGCCAGCAGTTCGAGGGGGGGGGCCGAGCAGTACTTC

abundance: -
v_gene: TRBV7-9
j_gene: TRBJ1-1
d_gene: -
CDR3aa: CASSFTGTENTEAFF
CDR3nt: TGTGCCAGCAGCTTCACCGGGACGGAAAACACTGAAGCTTTCTTT

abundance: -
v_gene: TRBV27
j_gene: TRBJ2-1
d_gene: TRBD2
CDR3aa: CASSLLPTSGLYNEQFF
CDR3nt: TGTGCCAGCAGTTTACTCCCGACTAGCGGCCTTTACAATGAGCAGTTCTTC

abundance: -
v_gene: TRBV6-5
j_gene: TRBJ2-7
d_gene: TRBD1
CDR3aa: CASSYFSRTGLAEQYF
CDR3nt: TGTGCCAGCAGTTACTTTTCTCGGACAGGCCTTGCGGAGCAGTACTTC

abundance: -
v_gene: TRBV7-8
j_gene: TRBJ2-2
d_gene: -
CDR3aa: CASSSITLRGAEDSELFF
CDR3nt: TGTGCCAGCAGCTCCATCACTCTGCGTGGTGCGGAGGATTCGGAGCTGTTTTTT

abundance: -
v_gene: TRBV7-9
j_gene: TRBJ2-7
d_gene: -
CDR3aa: CASSSGPGTTYEQYF
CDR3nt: TGTGCCAGCAGCTCCGGGCCGGGGACAACCTACGAGCAGTACTTC

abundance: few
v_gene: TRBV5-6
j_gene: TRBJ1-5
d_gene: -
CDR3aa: CASSLESSNQPQHF
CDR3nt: TGTGCCAGCAGCTTGGAGTCTAGCAATCAGCCCCAGCATTTT

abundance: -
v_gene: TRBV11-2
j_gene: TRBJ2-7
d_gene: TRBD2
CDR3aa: CASSFLSAGGHEQYF
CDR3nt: TGTGCCAGCAGCTTTCTTTCTGCGGGAGGACACGAGCAGTACTTC

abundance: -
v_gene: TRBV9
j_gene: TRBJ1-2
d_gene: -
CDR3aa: CASSVSRDGEYYGYTF
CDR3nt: TGTGCCAGCAGCGTCAGCCGGGACGGCGAGTACTATGGCTACACCTTC

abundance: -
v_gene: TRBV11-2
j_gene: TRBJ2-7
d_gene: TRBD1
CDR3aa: CASSPWDRDYEQYF
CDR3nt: TGTGCCAGCAGCCCCTGGGACAGGGACTACGAGCAGTACTTC

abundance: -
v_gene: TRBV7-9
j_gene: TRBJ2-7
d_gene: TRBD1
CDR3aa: CASSFPESTGVHISYEQYF
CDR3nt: TGTGCCAGCAGCTTCCCCGAATCAACAGGGGTCCACATCTCCTACGAGCAGTACTTC

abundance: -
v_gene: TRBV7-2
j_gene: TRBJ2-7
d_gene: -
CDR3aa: CASSFRNYYEQYF
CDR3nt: TGTGCCAGCAGCTTCAGGAACTACTACGAGCAGTACTTC

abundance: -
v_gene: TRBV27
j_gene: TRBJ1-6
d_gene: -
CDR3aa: CASSAGASYNSPLHF
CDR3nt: TGTGCCAGCAGCGCGGGGGCCTCCTATAATTCACCCCTCCACTTT

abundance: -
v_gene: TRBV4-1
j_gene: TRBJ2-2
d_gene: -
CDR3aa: CASSRPPGELFF
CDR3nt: TGCGCCAGCAGCCGACCCCCCGGGGAGCTGTTTTTT

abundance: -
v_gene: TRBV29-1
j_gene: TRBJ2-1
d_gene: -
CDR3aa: CSVVGSSYNEQFF
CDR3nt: TGCAGCGTTGTGGGCAGCTCCTACAATGAGCAGTTCTTC

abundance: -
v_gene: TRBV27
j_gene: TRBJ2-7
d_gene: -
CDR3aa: CVAHGANYEQYF
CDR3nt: TGTGTCGCACATGGAGCCAACTACGAGCAGTACTTC

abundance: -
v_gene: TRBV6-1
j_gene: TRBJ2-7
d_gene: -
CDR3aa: CATGWWGHEQYF
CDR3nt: TGTGCCACGGGGTGGTGGGGCCACGAGCAGTACTTC

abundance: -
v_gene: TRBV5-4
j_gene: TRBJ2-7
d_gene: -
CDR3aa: CASSLGGLEQYF
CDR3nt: TGTGCCAGCAGCTTGGGTGGGCTCGAGCAGTACTTC

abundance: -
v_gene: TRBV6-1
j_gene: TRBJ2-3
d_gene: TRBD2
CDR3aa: CASSYAGGDTQYF
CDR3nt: TGTGCCAGCAGTTATGCGGGGGGAGATACGCAGTATTTT